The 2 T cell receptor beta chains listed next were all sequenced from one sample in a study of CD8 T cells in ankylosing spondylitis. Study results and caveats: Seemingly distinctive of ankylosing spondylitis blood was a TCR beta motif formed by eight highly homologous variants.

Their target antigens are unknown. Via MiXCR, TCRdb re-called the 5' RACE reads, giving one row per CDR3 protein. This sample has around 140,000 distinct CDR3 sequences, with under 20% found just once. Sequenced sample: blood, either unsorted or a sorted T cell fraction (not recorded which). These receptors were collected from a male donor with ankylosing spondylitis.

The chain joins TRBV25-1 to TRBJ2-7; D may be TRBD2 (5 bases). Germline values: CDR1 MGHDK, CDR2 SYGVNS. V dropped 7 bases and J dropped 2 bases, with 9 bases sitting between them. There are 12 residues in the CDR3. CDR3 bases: TGTGCCAGCAATGAGGGTGCCTACGAGCAGTACTTC. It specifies CASNEGAYEQYF.

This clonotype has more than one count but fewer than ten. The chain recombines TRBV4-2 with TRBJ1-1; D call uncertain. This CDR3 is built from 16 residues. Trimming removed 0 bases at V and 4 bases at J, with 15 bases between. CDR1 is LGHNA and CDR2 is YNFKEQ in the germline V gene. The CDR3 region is CASSQEVTFRGTEAFF. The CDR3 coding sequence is TGTGCCAGCAGCCAAGAGGTTACATTCCGGGGCACTGAAGCTTTCTTT.